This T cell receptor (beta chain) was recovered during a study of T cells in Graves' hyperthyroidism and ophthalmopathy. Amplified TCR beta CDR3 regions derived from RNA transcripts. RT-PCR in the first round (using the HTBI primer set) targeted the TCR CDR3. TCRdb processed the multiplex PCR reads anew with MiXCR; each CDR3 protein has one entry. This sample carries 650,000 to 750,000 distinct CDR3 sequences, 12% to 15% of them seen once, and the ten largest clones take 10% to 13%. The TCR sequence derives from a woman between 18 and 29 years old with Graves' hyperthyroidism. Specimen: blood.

The CDR3 loop reads CASSPAGASSPLHF. CDR3 sequence (DNA): TGTGCCAGCAGTCCCGCGGGGGCTAGTTCACCCCTCCACTTT. V gene TRBV12-3 or TRBV12-4 combines with J gene TRBJ1-6; a possible D gene is TRBD1 (6 bases). The CDR3 runs to 14 residues. V was trimmed by 5 bases and J by 9 bases, leaving 14 bases between them.